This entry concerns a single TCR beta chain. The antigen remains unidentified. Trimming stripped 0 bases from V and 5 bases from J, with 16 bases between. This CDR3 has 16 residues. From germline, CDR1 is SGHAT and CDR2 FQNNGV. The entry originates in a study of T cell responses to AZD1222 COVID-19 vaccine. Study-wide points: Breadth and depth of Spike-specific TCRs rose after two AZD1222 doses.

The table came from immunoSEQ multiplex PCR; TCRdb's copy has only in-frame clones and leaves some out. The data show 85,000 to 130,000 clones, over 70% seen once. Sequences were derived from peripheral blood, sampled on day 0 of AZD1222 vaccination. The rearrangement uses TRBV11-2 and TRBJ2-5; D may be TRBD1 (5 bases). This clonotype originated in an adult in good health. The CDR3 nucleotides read TGTGCCAGCAGCTTAGAGGGCAGGGTATCTGACGAGACCCAGTACTTC. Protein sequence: CASSLEGRVSDETQYF.